One sample yielded the 19 T cell receptor beta chains listed below, sequenced in a study of cytomegalovirus exposure and HLA in healthy donors. The PCR contained 60 Vbeta and 13 Jbeta primers. Only in-frame clones appear in the TCRdb table, and some are missing; sequencing was by immunoSEQ multiplex PCR. In the table there are over 150,000 clones, roughly 80% of which are singletons. The source material was PBMCs. The source of these receptors is a male donor in good health and CMV-seropositive.

The chain combines TRBV7-8 with TRBJ1-1; 7 bases map to TRBD1. The ends lost 3 bases at V and 4 bases at J; junction bases unmatched: 5. This CDR3 region has 14 residues. Looked up from germline, CDR1 is SGHVS and CDR2 is FQNEAQ. The CDR3 DNA sequence: TGTGCCAGCAGCTTTGGACAGGCAATCACTGAAGCTTTCTTT. This encodes CASSFGQAITEAFF.

The CDR3 loop reads CAWAPGGPGQPQHF. In DNA, the CDR3 is TGTGCCTGGGCCCCGGGAGGGCCCGGCCAGCCCCAGCATTTT. The genes are TRBV30 and TRBJ1-5; D gene ambiguous. The germline V and J ends were trimmed by 5 bases and 7 bases, with 18 bases remaining between them. The CDR3 length is 14 residues. Germline V gene lookup returns CDR1 GTSNPN and CDR2 SVGIG (reference sequence).

This clone was detected only a few times. J is TRBJ2-7 and V is TRBV28; D is possibly TRBD1 (5 bases). Trimming removed 6 bases at V and 5 bases at J, with 14 bases between. The CDR3 has 13 amino acids. Per the germline V gene, CDR1 is MDHEN and CDR2 is SYDVKM. The CDR3 region is CASRLTVNHEQYF. The CDR3 coding sequence is TGTGCCAGCAGGTTGACAGTGAACCACGAGCAGTACTTC.

This clone was seen a single time. The gene calls are TRBV28 and TRBJ2-7; TRBD2 agrees at 7 bases. This CDR3 is built from 13 residues. V shed 9 bases, J shed 4 bases, and the junction held 9 bases outside the gene matches. Germline V gives CDR1 MDHEN, CDR2 SYDVKM. CDR3: CASGLVGDYEQYF. CDR3 in DNA: TGTGCCAGTGGACTAGTCGGCGATTACGAGCAGTACTTC.

J is TRBJ1-1 and V is TRBV7-2, with 7 nucleotides matching TRBD1. CDR1 SGHTA and CDR2 FQGNSA come from the germline V gene. This CDR3 contains 16 residues. V lost 5 bases to trimming and J lost 0 bases; unmatched junction nucleotides: 9. Here the CDR3 reads CASSAQGGRMNTEAFF. CDR3 in DNA: TGTGCCAGCAGCGCACAAGGGGGCCGAATGAACACTGAAGCTTTCTTT.

V and J are TRBV4-1 and TRBJ2-7, with D perhaps matching TRBD1 (5 bases). CDR1 is MGHRA and CDR2 is YSYEKL in the germline V gene. V was clipped by 4 bases and J by 7 bases, with 20 bases between them. The CDR3 consists of 15 residues. This CDR3 is CASSPSGPVPGEQYF. As DNA, the CDR3 is TGCGCCAGCAGCCCCTCAGGGCCAGTTCCAGGGGAGCAGTACTTC.

The chain carries TRBV6-6 and TRBJ1-4, with 7 bases identical to TRBD1. The germline gives CDR1 MNHNY, CDR2 SVGAGI (reference sequence). The CDR3 consists of 15 residues. V lost 3 bases to trimming and J lost 5 bases; unmatched junction nucleotides: 6. The CDR3 DNA reads TGTGCCAGCAGTTATAACGACAGGGCAAATGAAAAACTGTTTTTT. This sequence encodes CASSYNDRANEKLFF.

This rearrangement joins TRBV7-9 to TRBJ1-1; D remains ambiguous. The ends were cut back, 4 bases at V and 1 base at J, with 10 bases in the middle. CDR3 length: 14 residues. In germline, CDR1 is SEHNR, CDR2 FQNEAQ (reference sequence). In nucleotides, the CDR3 is TGTGCCAGCAGCTCCAGGTCTCAGAACACTGAAGCTTTCTTT. Amino acid sequence: CASSSRSQNTEAFF. Drawing the rest from reference TRBV7-9 and TRBJ1-1, the complete variable domain is DTGVSQNPRHKITKRGQNVTFRCDPISEHNRLYWYRQTLGQGPEFLTYFQNEAQLEKSRLLSDRFSAERPKGSFSTLEIQRTEQGDSAMYLCASSSRSQNTEAFFGQGTRLTVV.

CDR3 loop: CASSLRGPNQPQHF. The CDR3 DNA reads as TGCGCCAGCAGCCTCAGGGGGCCCAATCAGCCCCAGCATTTT. The chain has TRBV5-1 and TRBJ1-5; 8 nucleotides match TRBD1. Germline assignment: CDR1 SGHRS and CDR2 YFSETQ. The CDR3 is 14 amino acids. J was trimmed by 3 bases and V by 4 bases; bases with no gene match: 3.

The genes are TRBV19 and TRBJ1-6; TRBD1 might be the D (6 bases). Per the germline V gene, CDR1 is LNHDA and CDR2 is SQIVND (reference sequence). Trimming stripped 7 bases from V and 11 bases from J, with 21 bases between. The CDR3 is made up of 15 amino acids. The CDR3 bases are TGTGCCAGTACCTCGACTGGGCAGGGGCTTCCACCCCTCCACTTT. Its translation: CASTSTGQGLPPLHF. Combining the CDR3 with reference TRBV19 and TRBJ1-6 gives the whole variable domain DGGITQSPKYLFRKEGQNVTLSCEQNLNHDAMYWYRQDPGQGLRLIYYSQIVNDFQKGDIAEGYSVSREKKESFPLTVTSAQKNPTAFYLCASTSTGQGLPPLHFGNGTRLTVT.

The chain combines TRBV5-1 with TRBJ2-1, with 7 bases identical to TRBD1. V lost 1 base to trimming and J lost 4 bases; unmatched junction nucleotides: 8. This CDR3 comprises 16 residues. Germline assignment: CDR1 SGHRS and CDR2 YFSETQ. CDR3 DNA: TGCGCCAGCAGCTTGTCGCCAGGACAGGATTACAATGAGCAGTTCTTC. Its protein is CASSLSPGQDYNEQFF.

The rearrangement links TRBV7-2 to TRBJ1-5, with TRBD1 matching over 8 bases. The CDR3 spans 15 residues. Per the germline V gene, CDR1 is SGHTA and CDR2 is FQGNSA. J was trimmed by 6 bases and V by 5 bases; bases with no gene match: 9. The CDR3 nucleotides are TGTGCCAGCAGCCCAGCGACAGGGGCGGGTCAGCCCCAGCATTTT. Translation: CASSPATGAGQPQHF.

The V and J genes are TRBV5-6 and TRBJ2-5, with D unclear. CDR1 SGHDT and CDR2 YYEEEE come from the germline V gene. Deletions cut 3 bases from V and 11 bases from J, with 14 bases between. This CDR3 comprises 12 residues. The CDR3 loop is CASSSLFGEQYF. The CDR3 DNA reads TGTGCCAGCAGCTCCCTATTCGGAGAGCAGTACTTC.

The rearrangement links TRBV5-1 to TRBJ1-4; a weak D match, TRBD1 (6 bases). CDR1 and CDR2 (germline): SGHRS, YFSETQ. The V and J ends lost 4 bases and 3 bases respectively, with 19 bases between them. The CDR3 contains 17 residues. The CDR3 loop is CASSTGTLSVANEKLFF. In DNA, the CDR3 is TGCGCCAGCAGCACAGGGACACTCAGTGTAGCTAATGAAAAACTGTTTTTT.

The chain uses TRBV27 and TRBJ1-1, with a possible D match to TRBD1 (6 bases). CDR1 and CDR2 from the germline V gene are MNHEY and SMNVEV (reference sequence). This CDR3 has 14 amino acids. V lost 3 bases, J lost 2 bases, and 10 bases lay in between. CDR3 protein: CASSLGASNTEAFF. The CDR3 DNA follows: TGTGCCAGCAGTTTGGGGGCTAGTAACACTGAAGCTTTCTTT.

The chain joins TRBV6-5 to TRBJ1-5; D might be TRBD1 (5 bases). Per germline, CDR1 MNHEY and CDR2 SVGAGI. The CDR3 runs to 14 residues. Trimming removed 10 bases from V and 2 bases from J, with 15 bases in between. The CDR3, as DNA: TGTGCCATCGGGCAGGGTCTAGGCAATCAGCCCCAGCATTTT. Its protein product is CAIGQGLGNQPQHF.

The sample holds a few counts of this clone. The genes are TRBV27 and TRBJ1-4, with D maybe TRBD1 (6 bases). CDR1 is MNHEY and CDR2 is SMNVEV in the germline V gene (reference sequence). The CDR3 length is 15 residues. V was shortened by 7 bases and J by 7 bases, with 19 bases between the two germline ends. The chain's CDR3 is CASTGGAFIGEKLFF. CDR3 DNA sequence: TGTGCCAGCACTGGGGGGGCCTTCATTGGTGAAAAACTGTTTTTT.

This chain joins TRBV15 and TRBJ2-3; D perhaps matches TRBD1 (5 bases). The CDR3 is 15 amino acids. V lost 1 base to trimming and J lost 0 bases, with 8 bases between them. Germline assignment: CDR1 LNHNV and CDR2 YYDKDF (reference sequence). This CDR3 is CATSRGGYSTDTQYF. CDR3 bases: TGTGCCACCAGCAGAGGGGGCTATAGCACAGATACGCAGTATTTT.

A single count supports this clone. In DNA, the CDR3 is TGTGCCAGCAGCGTAGAGAAGGGGATCGATGGCTACACCTTC. It translates to CASSVEKGIDGYTF. The chain has TRBV9 and TRBJ1-2, with D possibly being TRBD1 (5 bases). Per germline, CDR1 SGDLS and CDR2 YYNGEE. The length of the CDR3 is 14 residues. V was shortened by 0 bases and J by 6 bases, with 12 bases between the two germline ends.